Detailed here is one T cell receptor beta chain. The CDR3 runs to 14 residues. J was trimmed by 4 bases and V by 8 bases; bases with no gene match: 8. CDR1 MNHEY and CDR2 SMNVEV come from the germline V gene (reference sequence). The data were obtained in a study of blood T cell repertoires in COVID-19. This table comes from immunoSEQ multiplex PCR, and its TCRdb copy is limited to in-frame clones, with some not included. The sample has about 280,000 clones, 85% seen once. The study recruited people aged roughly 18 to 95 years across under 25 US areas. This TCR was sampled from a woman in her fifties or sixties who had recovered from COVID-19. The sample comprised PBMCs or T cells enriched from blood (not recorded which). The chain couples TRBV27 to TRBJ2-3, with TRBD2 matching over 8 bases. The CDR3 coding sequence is TGTGCCAGCCGTAGCGGGATGGGTCCAGATACGCAGTATTTT. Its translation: CASRSGMGPDTQYF.